This TCR beta chain was observed in a study of blood T cell repertoires in COVID-19 (dated by TCRdb to the early 2020s). Turning to the overall study: Samples from collaborators originated in the United States, Italy and Spain and spanned both the acute and convalescent phases of COVID-19. The prospective study material was composed of cDNA or gDNA derived from T cells, B-cell-depleted T cells, or PBMCs. Subjects who had been exposed to COVID-19, were actively infected with it, or had recovered from it provided the deeply sampled blood TCRbeta repertoires that made up the dataset. The sample metadata nearly always contained a de-identified subject ID, COVID-19 status, age in years and sex. A freely available public database, intended as a resource for researchers studying the immune response to SARS-CoV-2, is where the repertoires were released. The samples were drawn from two sources: the first 160 participants of the ongoing ImmuneRACE study, and approximately 1,300 subjects contributed by 6 global collaborators. Where HLA class I and class II types were available, the types were taken from metadata supplied by the sample provider, not from assay-based typing. Results the study describes overall, beyond this receptor: Clinical and demographic metadata were provided uncurated, with the amount varying by source and participant.

Collaborating institutions collected whole blood in K2EDTA tubes following their own protocols. Collaborator samples were shipped for TCRbeta analysis as frozen whole blood, isolated PBMCs, or DNA extracted from either sample type. The immunoSEQ Assay, a bias-controlled multiplex PCR, was used to amplify TCRbeta CDR3 regions from genomic DNA. The source study handled its data this way. The number of nucleated cells in each sample was estimated from the amplification of reference gene primers within the assay. To quantify the absolute abundance of each unique TCRbeta CDR3 rearrangement, sequence reads were collapsed and filtered. Productive Simpson clonality was computed per sample as the square root of Simpson's diversity index over productive rearrangements. The table was pulled from immuneACCESS by TCRdb, which kept in-frame rearrangements only. Such tables lose some clones; where checked, under half of the loss comes from unresolved V genes, and the rest has no known cause. The DNA was the basis for D and trimming; V, J and clone size are from that table. A total of around 130,000 clones appear in this sample, 70% to 90% of them only once. In total, the top ten clones hold roughly 2.2% of the sample.

Regarding this clone: The specificity of this receptor is unknown. No base qualities exist here, and no much larger clone lies one base off it.

This receptor was obtained from a man in his sixties or seventies with active COVID-19. The sequenced material came from peripheral blood.

The DNA sequence reads TGTGCCAGCTCACAGGGGACTAGCGTAAACGAGCAGTACTTC. Its translation reads: CASSQGTSVNEQYF. The V and J segments used are TRBV18 and TRBJ2-7, with 10 bases aligning to TRBD2. CDR1 and CDR2, per the germline V gene, are KGHSH and LQKENI. The V end gives up 4 bases and the J end 5 bases, leaving 5 bases in the junction not matched to a gene. The CDR3 measures 14 amino acids from cysteine to phenylalanine. The sequence is cut down to CDR3 DNA, 42 bases in frame from base 1.